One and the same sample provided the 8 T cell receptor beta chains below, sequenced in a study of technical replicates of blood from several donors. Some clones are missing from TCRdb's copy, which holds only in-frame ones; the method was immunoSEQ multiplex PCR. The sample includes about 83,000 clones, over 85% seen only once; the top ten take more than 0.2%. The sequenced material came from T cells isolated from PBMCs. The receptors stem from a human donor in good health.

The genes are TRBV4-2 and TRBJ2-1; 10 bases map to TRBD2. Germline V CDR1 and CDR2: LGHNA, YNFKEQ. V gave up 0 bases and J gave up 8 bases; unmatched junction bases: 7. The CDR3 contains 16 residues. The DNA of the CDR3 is TGTGCCAGCAGCCAAGATTTGGCTAGCGGGAGTTATGAGCAGTTCTTC. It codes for CASSQDLASGSYEQFF.

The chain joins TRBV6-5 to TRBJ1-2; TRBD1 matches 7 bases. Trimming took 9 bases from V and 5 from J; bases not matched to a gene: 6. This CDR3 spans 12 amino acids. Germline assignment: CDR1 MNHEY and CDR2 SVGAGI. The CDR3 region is CARGGAHYGYTF. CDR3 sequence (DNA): TGTGCCAGAGGGGGCGCTCATTATGGCTACACCTTC.

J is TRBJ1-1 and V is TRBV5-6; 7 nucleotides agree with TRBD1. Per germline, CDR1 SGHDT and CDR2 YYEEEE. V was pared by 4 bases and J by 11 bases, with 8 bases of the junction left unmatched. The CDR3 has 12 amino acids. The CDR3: CASSHGQAGAFF. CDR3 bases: TGTGCCAGCAGCCACGGACAGGCCGGGGCTTTCTTT.

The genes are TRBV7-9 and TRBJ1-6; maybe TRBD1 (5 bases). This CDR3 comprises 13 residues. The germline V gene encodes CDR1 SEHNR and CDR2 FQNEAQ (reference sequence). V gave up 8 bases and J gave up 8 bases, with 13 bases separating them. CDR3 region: CASGGNEDSPLHF. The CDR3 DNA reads TGTGCCAGCGGGGGGAATGAAGATTCACCCCTCCACTTT.

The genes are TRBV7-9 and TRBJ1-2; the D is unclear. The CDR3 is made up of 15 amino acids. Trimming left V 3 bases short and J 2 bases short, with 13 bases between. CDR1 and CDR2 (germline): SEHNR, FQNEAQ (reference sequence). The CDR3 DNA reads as TGTGCCAGCAGCTTTGGACGGGGTGGGAACTATGGCTACACCTTC. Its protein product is CASSFGRGGNYGYTF.

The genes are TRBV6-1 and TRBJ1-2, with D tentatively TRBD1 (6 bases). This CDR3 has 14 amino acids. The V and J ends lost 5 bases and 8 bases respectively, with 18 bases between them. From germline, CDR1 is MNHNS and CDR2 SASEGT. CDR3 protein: CASSPGGGRGGYTF. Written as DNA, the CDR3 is TGTGCCAGCAGTCCTGGGGGGGGCCGAGGAGGCTACACCTTC.

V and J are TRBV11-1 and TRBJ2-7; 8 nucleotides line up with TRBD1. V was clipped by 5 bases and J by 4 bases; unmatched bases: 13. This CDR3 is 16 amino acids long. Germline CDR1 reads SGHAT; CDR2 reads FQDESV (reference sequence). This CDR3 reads CASSLLRTGSPYEQYF. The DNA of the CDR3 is TGTGCCAGCAGCCTCCTAAGGACAGGGTCACCTTACGAGCAGTACTTC.

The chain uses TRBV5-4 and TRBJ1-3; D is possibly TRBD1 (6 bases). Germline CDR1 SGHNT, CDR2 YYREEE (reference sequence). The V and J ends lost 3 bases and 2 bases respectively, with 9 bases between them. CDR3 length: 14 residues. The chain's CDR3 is CASSSQGAGNTIYF. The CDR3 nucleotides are TGTGCCAGCAGCTCACAGGGAGCTGGAAACACCATATATTTT. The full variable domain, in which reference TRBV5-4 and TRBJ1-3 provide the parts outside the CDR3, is ETGVTQSPTHLIKTRGQQVTLRCSSQSGHNTVSWYQQALGQGPQFIFQYYREEENGRGNFPPRFSGLQFPNYSSELNVNALELDDSALYLCASSSQGAGNTIYFGEGSWLTVV.